This T cell receptor (beta chain) emerged from a study of beta chain features in type 1 diabetes. Study observations and caveats: Whatever favoring of shorter templates PCR might show would apply equally to patients and controls.

Expressed TCRB transcripts were sequenced because the entire RNA isolate underwent reverse transcription. Only in-frame clones appear in the TCRdb table, and some are missing; sequencing was by immunoSEQ multiplex PCR. This sample has 300,000 to 450,000 clones, with around 19% found just once. About this clone: Its antigen is undetermined.

This CDR3 spans 16 amino acids. Trimming removed 3 bases from V and 3 bases from J; junction bases left unmatched: 7. The germline V gene encodes CDR1 MNHNY and CDR2 SVGAGI (reference sequence). Sequences were obtained from naive CD4+ T cells from blood. The clonotype originates from a young woman in good health. This rearrangement joins TRBV6-6 to TRBJ2-3, with 9 bases that match TRBD2. CDR3 sequence: CASSYILRGGTDTQYF. CDR3 DNA sequence: TGTGCCAGCAGTTATATTTTGCGGGGGGGGACAGATACGCAGTATTTT.